This T cell receptor beta chain was profiled in a study of blood T cell repertoires in COVID-19. Study overall: Specimens from acute and convalescent COVID-19 originated in the United States, Italy and Spain. PBMCs, B-cell-depleted T cells, or T cells provided the cDNA or gDNA that made up the material.

In the source study's methods: Estimation of nucleated cell counts relied on the amplification of reference gene primers. Sequenced by immunoSEQ multiplex PCR; TCRdb stores in-frame clones only, minus some. The V and J calls and the clone size are those of that table, but D and trimming were determined from the DNA. The repertoire holds 200,000 or so clones, with approximately 80% as singletons. Germline V gene sequence: CDR1 SEHNR, CDR2 FQNEAQ (reference sequence). The trim removed 0 bases at V and 0 bases at J, leaving 2 bases unmatched. The CDR3 sequence is 16 residues long. The origin of this receptor is a woman older than 75 with acute or convalescent COVID-19. The sample was peripheral blood. The J gene is TRBJ1-3, the V gene TRBV7-9; TRBD1 matches 7 bases. The CDR3 DNA follows: TGTGCCAGCAGCTTAGCCTCAGGGGGCTCTGGAAACACCATATATTTT. Translation: CASSLASGGSGNTIYF. The full variable domain, rest sourced from reference TRBV7-9 and TRBJ1-3, is DTGVSQNPRHKITKRGQNVTFRCDPISEHNRLYWYRQTLGQGPEFLTYFQNEAQLEKSRLLSDRFSAERPKGSFSTLEIQRTEQGDSAMYLCASSLASGGSGNTIYFGEGSWLTVV.